Listed here is a single T cell receptor (beta chain). As handled by the study authors: Amplification of reference gene primers provided the estimated nucleated cell counts. Generated by immunoSEQ multiplex PCR, the TCRdb table keeps only in-frame clones and is missing some. That table gives V, J and clone size, and the DNA gave D and trimming. The table records approximately 270,000 clones, roughly nine tenths of them present only once. The record originates from a study of blood T cell repertoires in COVID-19. Study-level information: Samples representing acute and convalescent COVID-19 were sourced from the United States, Italy and Spain. PBMCs, B-cell-depleted T cells, or T cells were the source of the cDNA or gDNA that made up the material.

V dropped 3 bases and J dropped 3; count of bases not matched to a gene: 3. Germline V gives CDR1 SGDLS, CDR2 YYNGEE. The CDR3 is 16 amino acids. Source material: peripheral blood. The J gene is TRBJ2-1, the V gene TRBV9, with TRBD2 identical over 13 bases. The source is a man aged 18 to 30 with active or convalescent COVID-19. The CDR3: CASSAGTSGDYNEQFF. DNA of the CDR3: TGTGCCAGCAGCGCCGGGACTAGCGGGGACTACAATGAGCAGTTCTTC. The full variable domain, its missing parts supplied by reference TRBV9 and TRBJ2-1, is DSGVTQTPKHLITATGQRVTLRCSPRSGDLSVYWYQQSLDQGLQFLIQYYNGEERAKGNILERFSAQQFPDLHSELNLSSLELGDSALYFCASSAGTSGDYNEQFFGPGTRLTVL.